The 23 T cell receptor beta chains presented below share a single source sample, sequenced in a study of Ad26.COV2.S vaccination and SARS-CoV-2 variants. Treatment described: about 20 received Ad26.COV2.S at low or high dose, single or two shots; 5 received placebo; per-sample allocation not given. Sampling was performed 63 days after the first vaccine or placebo injection. Profiled with immunoSEQ multiplex PCR; TCRdb holds only in-frame clones, not every one. The sample yields around 340,000 clones, about 87% seen once. The sample in question was peripheral blood, obtained in a trial of Ad26.COV2.S vaccine versus placebo. Receptor source: a person aged 18-65 years who received the Ad26.COV2.S COVID-19 vaccine or a placebo.

The CDR3 sequence: CASSGETGGSYEQYF. Written as DNA, the CDR3 is TGTGCCAGTAGTGGGGAGACAGGGGGATCCTACGAGCAGTACTTC. This chain uses TRBV19 with TRBJ2-7; TRBD1 matches at 9 bases. Trimming at V came to 5 bases and at J to 1 base, leaving 6 bases not matched to a gene. Germline V gene data show CDR1 as LNHDA and CDR2 as SQIVND (reference sequence). The CDR3 has 15 amino acids.

This clone was seen a handful of times. The V call is TRBV3-1 (or the pseudogene TRBV3-2), the J call TRBJ1-2, with TRBD1 matching 8 bases. Germline-derived CDR1 and CDR2 are LGHDT and YNNKEL (reference sequence). The CDR3 is 15 amino acids. Unmatched junction bases numbered 2, after V lost 2 bases and J lost 0 bases. CDR3 residues: CASSQTGQANYGYTF. DNA for the CDR3: TGTGCCAGCAGCCAAACGGGACAGGCTAACTATGGCTACACCTTC.

CDR3 sequence (DNA): TGTGCCAGCAGTCCGACAGGGAAATATGGCTACACCTTC. Encoded protein: CASSPTGKYGYTF. J is TRBJ1-2 and V is TRBV28; 7 nucleotides match TRBD1. Germline V gene lookup returns CDR1 MDHEN and CDR2 SYDVKM. The length of the CDR3 is 13 residues. V gave up 5 bases and J gave up 5 bases; unmatched junction bases: 5.

This clone has only one observation. The rearrangement joins TRBV9 to TRBJ2-5; 7 positions agree with TRBD1. The V segment lost 4 bases and the J segment 4 bases; nucleotides outside the gene matches: 13. The CDR3 spans 16 residues. Germline loops: CDR1 SGDLS, CDR2 YYNGEE. The CDR3 is CASSSTQGQPGETQYF. Here the CDR3 DNA reads TGTGCCAGCAGCTCGACTCAGGGACAGCCGGGAGAGACCCAGTACTTC.

This clone was picked up a small number of times. The chain joins TRBV9 to TRBJ2-3; 9 nucleotides match TRBD1. V dropped 4 bases and J dropped 3; count of bases not matched to a gene: 9. The CDR3 sequence is 16 residues long. Looked up from germline, CDR1 is SGDLS and CDR2 is YYNGEE. CDR3: CASSSVGTGSTDTQYF. CDR3 sequence (DNA): TGTGCCAGCAGCTCGGTGGGGACAGGGAGTACAGATACGCAGTATTTT.

This rearrangement joins TRBV19 to TRBJ1-1; D unclear. CDR3 length: 15 residues. Trimming pared 7 bases from V and 3 bases from J, leaving 18 bases between. CDR1 is LNHDA and CDR2 is SQIVND in the germline V gene (reference sequence). The CDR3 loop reads CASIVDGRIHTEAFF. For the CDR3, the DNA is TGTGCCAGTATCGTTGACGGACGGATACACACTGAAGCTTTCTTT.

The chain employs TRBV27 and TRBJ1-4; D is possibly TRBD1 (6 bases). Trimming removed 5 bases from V and 5 bases from J, with 21 bases in between. The germline V gene has CDR1 MNHEY and CDR2 SMNVEV (reference sequence). CDR3 length: 17 residues. The CDR3 spells CASSPPRGHYDNEKLFF. CDR3 DNA: TGTGCCAGCAGTCCTCCTCGGGGACACTATGACAATGAAAAACTGTTTTTT.

The chain couples TRBV7-2 to TRBJ2-7; D is undetermined. CDR3 length: 11 residues. V gave up 5 bases and J gave up 7 bases, with 9 bases separating them. Germline V gives CDR1 SGHTA, CDR2 FQGNSA. CDR3 region: CASSLTREQYF. As DNA, the CDR3 is TGTGCCAGCAGCCTAACCAGAGAGCAGTACTTC.

The chain recombines TRBV6-5 with TRBJ2-2, with D unresolved. Trimming left V 0 bases short and J 3 bases short, with 5 bases between. The CDR3 sequence is 14 residues long. Germline loops: CDR1 MNHEY, CDR2 SVGAGI. The CDR3, as DNA: TGTGCCAGCAGTTACTCGAGGCACACCGGGGAGCTGTTTTTT. Amino acids: CASSYSRHTGELFF.

This chain links TRBV5-1 with TRBJ2-5; 13 bases are a match to TRBD2. This CDR3 has 16 residues. Germline loops: CDR1 SGHRS, CDR2 YFSETQ. V shed 4 bases, J shed 7 bases, and the junction held 10 bases outside the gene matches. The CDR3 DNA sequence: TGCGCCAGCAGCCCTTGGACTAGCGGGAGCAGGGGGACCCAGTACTTC. It yields the protein CASSPWTSGSRGTQYF.

The CDR3 DNA is TGTGCCAGCAGCCAGGCCCCCGCCGGGACTAGGACTATTGAGTTCTTC. It codes for CASSQAPAGTRTIEFF. The genes are TRBV3-1 (or the pseudogene TRBV3-2) and TRBJ2-1; TRBD2 matches at 8 bases. This CDR3 comprises 16 residues. Germline CDR1 is LGHDT and CDR2 is YNNKEL (reference sequence). Trimming removed 3 bases from V and 14 bases from J; junction bases left unmatched: 18.

This chain links TRBV7-2 with TRBJ1-2; perhaps TRBD1 as D (6 bases). This CDR3 is 16 amino acids long. Germline V gene sequence: CDR1 SGHTA, CDR2 FQGNSA. V lost 5 bases and J 3 bases, leaving 19 bases between the germline ends. Written as DNA, the CDR3 is TGTGCCAGCAGCCCATCCGGGGGGCGATCCCACTATGGCTACACCTTC. It encodes CASSPSGGRSHYGYTF.

This sequence joins TRBV28 and TRBJ2-1, with 7 bases aligning to TRBD1. With 1 base clipped from V and 6 bases from J, the junction kept 9 bases outside the gene matches. Per germline, CDR1 MDHEN and CDR2 SYDVKM. The CDR3 totals 16 residues. CDR3 nucleotide sequence: TGTGCCAGCAGTTTATCTCCTCACAGGGGACGCAATGAGCAGTTCTTC. Its translation is CASSLSPHRGRNEQFF.

This chain uses TRBV30 with TRBJ2-7, with a tentative D call TRBD2 (5 bases). Germline assignment: CDR1 GTSNPN and CDR2 SVGIG (reference sequence). V lost 2 bases and J lost 7, with 9 bases in between. The CDR3 runs to 11 residues. CDR3 nucleotides: TGTGCCTGGAGTAAGTCGGGAGAGCAGTACTTC. Protein: CAWSKSGEQYF.

This clone was picked up one time. The chain combines TRBV30 with TRBJ1-6; D remains ambiguous. V was cut by 2 bases and J by 13 bases, with 9 bases left in between. This CDR3 region has 11 residues. Germline values: CDR1 GTSNPN, CDR2 SVGIG (reference sequence). CDR3 DNA: TGTGCCTGGAGTTCTCCGGTCCCCCTCCACTTT. This codes for CAWSSPVPLHF.

The chain couples TRBV3-1 (or the pseudogene TRBV3-2) to TRBJ2-2; D is ambiguous. V was trimmed by 8 bases and J by 4 bases, leaving 14 bases between them. CDR1 and CDR2 from the germline V gene are LGHDT and YNNKEL (reference sequence). The CDR3 covers 14 residues. The CDR3 DNA reads as TGTGCCAGCGGCACCCCGAGCGCCACCGGGGAGCTGTTTTTT. It translates to CASGTPSATGELFF.

This sequence joins TRBV3-1 (or the pseudogene TRBV3-2) and TRBJ1-3, with no clear D. The CDR3 length is 15 residues. V was shortened by 1 base and J by 0 bases, with 7 bases between the two germline ends. Germline CDR1 and CDR2: LGHDT and YNNKEL (reference sequence). In DNA form, the CDR3 reads TGTGCCAGCAGCCAAGGGGCCAGCTCTGGAAACACCATATATTTT. It encodes CASSQGASSGNTIYF.

The chain carries TRBV21-1 and TRBJ1-6. TRBV21-1 represents a pseudogene. The CDR3 loop spans 21 amino acids. This CDR3 reads CASSKVTRGAPEGSYNSPLHF. CDR3 in DNA: TGTGCCAGCAGCAAAGTAACGAGGGGGGCCCCAGAAGGCTCCTATAATTCACCCCTCCACTTT.

This clone showed up many times. The chain joins TRBV18 to TRBJ1-2; D is ambiguous. V was trimmed by 6 bases and J by 3 bases, leaving 11 bases between them. CDR3 length: 13 amino acids. In germline, CDR1 is KGHSH, CDR2 LQKENI. The chain's CDR3 is CASSPVGDYGYTF. In DNA form, the CDR3 reads TGTGCCAGCTCCCCCGTCGGCGACTATGGCTACACCTTC.

The chain employs TRBV28 and TRBJ1-5; D is unresolved. The CDR3 spans 16 residues. V lost 3 bases, J lost 1 base, and 13 bases lay in between. Germline CDR1 and CDR2: MDHEN and SYDVKM. The DNA for the CDR3 is TGTGCCAGCAGTTTGGAGGGCGTCGGAAGCAATCAGCCCCAGCATTTT. This translates into CASSLEGVGSNQPQHF. The full variable domain, its missing parts supplied by reference TRBV28 and TRBJ1-5, is DVKVTQSSRYLVKRTGEKVFLECVQDMDHENMFWYRQDPGLGLRLIYFSYDVKMKEKGDIPEGYSVSREKKERFSLILESASTNQTSMYLCASSLEGVGSNQPQHFGDGTRLSIL.

This sequence joins TRBV28 and TRBJ1-5; weak D call: TRBD1 (5 bases). Trimming pared 2 bases from V and 6 bases from J, leaving 14 bases between. This CDR3 has 15 residues. Germline V lookup: CDR1 MDHEN, CDR2 SYDVKM. The CDR3 DNA is TGTGCCAGCAGTTTAACTTCGGGAGGGGCTCAGCCCCAGCATTTT. This gives the protein CASSLTSGGAQPQHF. The variable domain in full, with the rest retrieved from reference TRBV28 and TRBJ1-5, is DVKVTQSSRYLVKRTGEKVFLECVQDMDHENMFWYRQDPGLGLRLIYFSYDVKMKEKGDIPEGYSVSREKKERFSLILESASTNQTSMYLCASSLTSGGAQPQHFGDGTRLSIL.

With regard to this clone: The identical CDR3 is also encoded by other nucleotide sequences in the sample. This chain links TRBV6-2 or TRBV6-3 with TRBJ2-7, with no clear D. The CDR3 runs to 11 residues. Germline values: CDR1 MNHEY, CDR2 SVGEGT. Trimming took off 6 bases at V and 4 bases at J, with 7 bases between the two ends. The CDR3: CASSSAYEQYF. The CDR3 nucleotides are TGTGCCAGCAGCAGCGCGTACGAGCAGTACTTC.

The chain has TRBV7-6 and TRBJ1-4; D is possibly TRBD1 (5 bases). CDR3 length equals 16 residues. V was shortened by 5 bases and J by 3 bases, with 16 bases between the two germline ends. Germline loops: CDR1 SGHVS, CDR2 FNYEAQ. The DNA for the CDR3 is TGTGCCAGCAGCCCGACAGCGGTCGTAGCTAATGAAAAACTGTTTTTT. Translated, it gives CASSPTAVVANEKLFF.